This T cell receptor (beta chain) was captured by sequencing in a study of T-cell memory formation after mild COVID-19. This clonotype was counted between two and nine times. The antigen is undetermined. Barcoded TCR alpha and TCR beta cDNA libraries with UMIs came from 5'RACE using constant-segment primers. TCRdb used MiXCR to reprocess the 5' RACE reads, holding one entry per CDR3 protein. This sample has roughly 150,000 distinct CDR3 sequences, with roughly 15% found just once. Study-level findings and limits: Shrinking CD4+ clones resided mostly in CM and EM, and CD8+ ones in EMRA. In second-wave clones peaking day 37, SARS-CoV-2 specificity remained unconfirmed. Pre-infection memory already had some responding clones, implying cross-reactive memory joined.

The sequenced sample consisted of PBMCs or a T cell subset sorted from them (not recorded which). This receptor was obtained from an adult woman who had mild COVID-19 (a few samples of this study predate the infection). Cell type and time point are not known.

The DNA of the CDR3 is TGTGCCAGCAGCGGGGTCAGGGAACTTATCTACGAGCAGTACTTC. Translated: CASSGVRELIYEQYF. The J gene is TRBJ2-7, the V gene TRBV5-6; D might be TRBD1 (5 bases). This CDR3 contains 15 residues. Germline V gives CDR1 SGHDT, CDR2 YYEEEE. Trimming pared 4 bases from V and 3 bases from J, leaving 17 bases between.